One and the same sample provided the 6 T cell receptor beta chains below, sequenced in a study of shared clonotypes between healthy human individuals. Clones were read by immunoSEQ multiplex PCR, and TCRdb kept only the in-frame ones, dropping some. The sample shows 2.5 million or so clones, approximately 94% of them seen only once. Sequenced: naive CD4+ T cells sorted from blood. Sample subset: CD45RA+ positively selected. All receptors come from a man between 18 and 35 years old in good health.

The gene calls are TRBV9 and TRBJ1-4, with TRBD1 matching 7 bases. The CDR3 covers 15 residues. In germline, CDR1 is SGDLS, CDR2 YYNGEE. With 3 bases clipped from V and 3 bases from J, the junction kept 5 bases outside the gene matches. The CDR3 DNA follows: TGTGCCAGCAGCGGAAGGGGGCTGGCTAATGAAAAACTGTTTTTT. This codes for CASSGRGLANEKLFF. Variable domain in full (rest from reference TRBV9 and TRBJ1-4): DSGVTQTPKHLITATGQRVTLRCSPRSGDLSVYWYQQSLDQGLQFLIQYYNGEERAKGNILERFSAQQFPDLHSELNLSSLELGDSALYFCASSGRGLANEKLFFGSGTQLSVL.

V and J are TRBV7-9 and TRBJ1-5; D is ambiguous. With 1 base removed from V and 6 bases from J, the gap between germline ends came to 10 bases. This CDR3 comprises 14 residues. The germline V gene encodes CDR1 SEHNR and CDR2 FQNEAQ (reference sequence). The CDR3 loop is CASSLDSQIQPQHF. CDR3 DNA sequence: TGTGCCAGCAGCTTAGACAGCCAGATTCAGCCCCAGCATTTT.

The chain links TRBV7-2 to TRBJ2-2, with 13 bases that match TRBD2. The V segment lost 7 bases and the J segment 2 bases; nucleotides outside the gene matches: 7. Germline V CDR1 and CDR2: SGHTA, FQGNSA. The CDR3 consists of 17 residues. The DNA of the CDR3 is TGTGCCAGCAAGCTTAGGACTAGCGGGAGTAACACCGGGGAGCTGTTTTTT. Amino acids: CASKLRTSGSNTGELFF.

This clone has a single count. The gene calls are TRBV18 and TRBJ2-5, with TRBD2 identical over 7 bases. The V and J ends lost 4 bases and 4 bases, in that order; junction bases with no gene match: 3. Germline assignment: CDR1 KGHSH and CDR2 LQKENI. This CDR3 is built from 13 residues. The CDR3 reads CASSRDYLETQYF. DNA for the CDR3: TGTGCCAGCTCACGGGACTACCTAGAGACCCAGTACTTC. Complete variable domain (other parts from reference TRBV18 and TRBJ2-5): NAGVMQNPRHLVRRRGQEARLRCSPMKGHSHVYWYRQLPEEGLKFMVYLQKENIIDESGMPKERFSAEFPKEGPSILRIQQVVRGDSAAYFCASSRDYLETQYFGPGTRLLVL.

The chain is built from TRBV2 and TRBJ2-4, with D perhaps matching TRBD1 (6 bases). The length of the CDR3 is 15 residues. Germline V lookup: CDR1 SNHLY, CDR2 FYNNEI. V dropped 7 bases and J dropped 2 bases, with 15 bases sitting between them. CDR3 sequence: CASKEEQGSKNIQYF. The CDR3 DNA sequence: TGTGCCAGCAAAGAGGAACAGGGATCCAAAAACATTCAGTACTTC.

This chain joins TRBV5-6 and TRBJ1-1, with D unclear. V lost 0 bases and J 0 bases, leaving 9 bases between the germline ends. The CDR3 is 15 amino acids. Per the germline V gene, CDR1 is SGHDT and CDR2 is YYEEEE. CDR3: CASSLVIGLNTEAFF. In nucleotides, the CDR3 is TGTGCCAGCAGCTTGGTAATTGGTCTGAACACTGAAGCTTTCTTT.